This TCR beta chain was sequenced for a study of blood T cell repertoires in COVID-19. Across the whole study: Sites in the United States, Italy and Spain provided acute and convalescent COVID-19 samples.

The protocol was immunoSEQ multiplex PCR, while the TCRdb copy is restricted to in-frame clones and leaves out a portion. The sample holds about 270,000 clones, more than 70% seen once. Germline V CDR1 and CDR2: SGHTA, FQGNSA. V was pared by 1 base and J by 5 bases, with 12 bases between. This CDR3 contains 14 residues. V gene TRBV7-2 combines with J gene TRBJ2-7, with TRBD1 as a possible D gene (6 bases). Sequenced material: peripheral blood. The receptor comes from a woman under 30 with acute or convalescent COVID-19. CDR3 protein: CASSLGQGFDEQYF. CDR3 coding DNA: TGTGCCAGCAGCTTAGGCCAGGGGTTCGACGAGCAGTACTTC.